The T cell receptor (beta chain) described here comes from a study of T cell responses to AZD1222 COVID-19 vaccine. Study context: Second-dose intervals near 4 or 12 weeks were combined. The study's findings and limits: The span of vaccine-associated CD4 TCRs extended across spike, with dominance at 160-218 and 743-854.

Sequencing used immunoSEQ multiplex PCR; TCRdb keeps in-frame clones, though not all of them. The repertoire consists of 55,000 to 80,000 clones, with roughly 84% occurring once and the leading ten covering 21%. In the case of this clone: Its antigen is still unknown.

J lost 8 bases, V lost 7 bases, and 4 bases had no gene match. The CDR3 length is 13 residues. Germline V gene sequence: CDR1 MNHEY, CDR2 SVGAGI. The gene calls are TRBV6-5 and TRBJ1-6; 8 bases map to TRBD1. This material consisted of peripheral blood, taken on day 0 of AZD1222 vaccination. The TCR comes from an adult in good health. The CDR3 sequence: CASTDRGDSPLHF. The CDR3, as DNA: TGTGCCAGCACCGACAGGGGTGATTCACCCCTCCACTTT.